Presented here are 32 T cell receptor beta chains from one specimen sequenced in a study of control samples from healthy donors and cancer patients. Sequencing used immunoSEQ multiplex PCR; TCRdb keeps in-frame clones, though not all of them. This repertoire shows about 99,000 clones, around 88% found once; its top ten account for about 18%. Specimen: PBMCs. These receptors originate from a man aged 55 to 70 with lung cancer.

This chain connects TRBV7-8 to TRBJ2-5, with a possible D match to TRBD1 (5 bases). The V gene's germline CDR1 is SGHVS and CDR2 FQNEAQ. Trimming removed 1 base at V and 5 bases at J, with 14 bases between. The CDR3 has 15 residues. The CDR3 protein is CASSLVSGIGETQYF. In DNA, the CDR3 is TGTGCCAGCAGCTTAGTTTCAGGGATAGGGGAGACCCAGTACTTC. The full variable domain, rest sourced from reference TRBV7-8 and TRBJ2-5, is GAGVSQSPRYKVAKRGQDVALRCDPISGHVSLFWYQQALGQGPEFLTYFQNEAQLDKSGLPSDRFFAERPEGSVSTLKIQRTQQEDSAVYLCASSLVSGIGETQYFGPGTRLLVL.

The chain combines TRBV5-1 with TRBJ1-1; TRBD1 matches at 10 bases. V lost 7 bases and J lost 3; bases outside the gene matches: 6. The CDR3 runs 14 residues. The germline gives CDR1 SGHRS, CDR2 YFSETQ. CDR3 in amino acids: CASGTGDSDTEAFF. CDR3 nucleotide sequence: TGCGCCAGCGGGACAGGGGATTCGGACACTGAAGCTTTCTTT.

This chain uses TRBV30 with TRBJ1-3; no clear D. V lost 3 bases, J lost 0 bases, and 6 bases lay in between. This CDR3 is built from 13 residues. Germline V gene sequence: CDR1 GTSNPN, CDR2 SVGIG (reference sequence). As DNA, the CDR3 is TGTGCCTGGAGGAGGATCTCTGGAAACACCATATATTTT. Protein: CAWRRISGNTIYF.

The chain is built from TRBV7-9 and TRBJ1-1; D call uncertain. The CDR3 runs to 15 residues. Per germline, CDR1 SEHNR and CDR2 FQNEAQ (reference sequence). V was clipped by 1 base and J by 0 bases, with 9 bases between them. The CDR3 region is CASSLEGGMNTEAFF. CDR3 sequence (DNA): TGTGCCAGCAGCTTAGAGGGCGGAATGAACACTGAAGCTTTCTTT.

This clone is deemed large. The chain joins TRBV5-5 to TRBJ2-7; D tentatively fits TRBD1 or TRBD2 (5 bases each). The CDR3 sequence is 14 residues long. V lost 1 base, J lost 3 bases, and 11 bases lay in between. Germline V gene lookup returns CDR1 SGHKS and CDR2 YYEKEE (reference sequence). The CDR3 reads CASSLRGADYEQYF. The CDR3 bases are TGTGCCAGCAGCTTGAGAGGGGCGGACTACGAGCAGTACTTC.

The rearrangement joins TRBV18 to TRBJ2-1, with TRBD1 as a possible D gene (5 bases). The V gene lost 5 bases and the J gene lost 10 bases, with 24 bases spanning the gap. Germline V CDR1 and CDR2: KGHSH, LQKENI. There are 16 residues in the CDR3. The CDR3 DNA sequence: TGTGCCAGCTCAGCGGACCAGGGTCAAAATGGGTTCGAGCAGTTCTTC. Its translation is CASSADQGQNGFEQFF.

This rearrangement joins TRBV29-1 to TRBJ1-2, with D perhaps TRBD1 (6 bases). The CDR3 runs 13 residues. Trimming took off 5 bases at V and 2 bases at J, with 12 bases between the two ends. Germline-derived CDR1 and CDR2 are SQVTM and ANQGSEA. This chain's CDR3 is CSVRGQQNYGYTF. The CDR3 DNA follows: TGCAGCGTTAGAGGACAGCAAAACTATGGCTACACCTTC.

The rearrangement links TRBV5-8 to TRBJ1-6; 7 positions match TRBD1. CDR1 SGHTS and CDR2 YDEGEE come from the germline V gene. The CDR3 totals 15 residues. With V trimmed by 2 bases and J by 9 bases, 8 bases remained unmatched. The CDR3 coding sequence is TGTGCCAGCAGCTTTGGACGACAGGGACGTTCACCCCTCCACTTT. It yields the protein CASSFGRQGRSPLHF. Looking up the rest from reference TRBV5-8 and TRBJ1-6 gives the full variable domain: EAGVTQSPTHLIKTRGQQATLRCSPISGHTSVYWYQQALGLGLQFLLWYDEGEERNRGNFPPRFSGRQFPNYSSELNVNALELEDSALYLCASSFGRQGRSPLHFGNGTRLTVT.

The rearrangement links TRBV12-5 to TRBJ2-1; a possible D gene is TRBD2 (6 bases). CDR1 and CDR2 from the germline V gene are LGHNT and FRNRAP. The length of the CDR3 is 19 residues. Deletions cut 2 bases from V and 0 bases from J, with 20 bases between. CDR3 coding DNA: TGTGCTAGTGGTTTGACGCCGGACGGGGGTCAACCCTCCTACAATGAGCAGTTCTTC. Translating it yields CASGLTPDGGQPSYNEQFF.

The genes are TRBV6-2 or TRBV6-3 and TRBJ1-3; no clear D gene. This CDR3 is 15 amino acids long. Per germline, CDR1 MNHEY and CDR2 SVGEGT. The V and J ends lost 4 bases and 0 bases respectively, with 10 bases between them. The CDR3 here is CASSSGGNSGNTIYF. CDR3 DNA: TGTGCCAGCAGTTCGGGCGGTAACTCTGGAAACACCATATATTTT.

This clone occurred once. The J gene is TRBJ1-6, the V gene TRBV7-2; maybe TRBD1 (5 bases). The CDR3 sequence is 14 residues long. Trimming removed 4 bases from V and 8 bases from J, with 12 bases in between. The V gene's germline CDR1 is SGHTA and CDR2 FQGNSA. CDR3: CASSSQGRDSPLHF. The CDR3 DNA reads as TGTGCCAGCAGCTCCCAGGGCAGGGATTCACCCCTCCACTTT.

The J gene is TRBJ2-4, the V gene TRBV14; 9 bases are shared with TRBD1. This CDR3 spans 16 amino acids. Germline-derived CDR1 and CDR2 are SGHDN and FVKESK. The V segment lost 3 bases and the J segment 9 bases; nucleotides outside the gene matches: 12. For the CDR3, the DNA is TGTGCCAGCAGCCACGGACAGGGGATTTTGCGGGGCATTCAGTACTTC. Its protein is CASSHGQGILRGIQYF.

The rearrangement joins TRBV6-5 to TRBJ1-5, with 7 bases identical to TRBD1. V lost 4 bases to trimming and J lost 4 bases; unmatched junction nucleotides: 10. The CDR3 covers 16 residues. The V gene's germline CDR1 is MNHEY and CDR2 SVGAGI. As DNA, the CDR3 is TGTGCCAGCAGTTCCGATCGACAGGGTGGGAATCAGCCCCAGCATTTT. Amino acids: CASSSDRQGGNQPQHF.

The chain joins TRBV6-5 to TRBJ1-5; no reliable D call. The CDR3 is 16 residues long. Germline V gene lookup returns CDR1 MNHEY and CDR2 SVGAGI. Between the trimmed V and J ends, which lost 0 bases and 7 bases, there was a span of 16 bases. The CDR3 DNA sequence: TGTGCCAGCAGTTACTCGAGTGCCGTTCGGCCCCAGCCCCAGCATTTT. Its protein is CASSYSSAVRPQPQHF.

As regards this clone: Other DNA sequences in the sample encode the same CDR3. CDR3 in amino acids: CASTRSTDTQYF. CDR3 nucleotides: TGTGCCAGCACGCGAAGCACAGATACGCAGTATTTT. V gene TRBV6-5 combines with J gene TRBJ2-3; unclear D gene. This CDR3 has 12 amino acids. The germline V gene encodes CDR1 MNHEY and CDR2 SVGAGI. Trimming left V 7 bases short and J 0 bases short, with 5 bases between.

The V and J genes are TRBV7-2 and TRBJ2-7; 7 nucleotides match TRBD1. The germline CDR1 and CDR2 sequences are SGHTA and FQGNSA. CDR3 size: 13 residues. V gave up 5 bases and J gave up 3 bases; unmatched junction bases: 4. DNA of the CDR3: TGTGCCAGCAGCCCACGGACAGGCTACGAGCAGTACGTC. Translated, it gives CASSPRTGYEQYV.

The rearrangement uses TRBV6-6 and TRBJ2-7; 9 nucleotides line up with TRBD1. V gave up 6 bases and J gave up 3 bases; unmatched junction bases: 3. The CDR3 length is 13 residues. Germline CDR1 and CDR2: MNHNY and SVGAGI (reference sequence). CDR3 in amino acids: CASSRTGDYEQYV. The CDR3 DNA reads TGTGCCAGCAGCCGGACAGGGGACTACGAGCAGTACGTC.

CDR3 coding DNA: TGCGCCAGCAGCTTGGAGCGGGGGTCGGGGAACACCATATATTTT. It encodes CASSLERGSGNTIYF. The J gene is TRBJ1-3, the V gene TRBV5-1; D is perhaps TRBD1 (5 bases). In germline, CDR1 is SGHRS, CDR2 YFSETQ. There are 15 residues in the CDR3. V was cut by 0 bases and J by 7 bases, with 14 bases left in between.

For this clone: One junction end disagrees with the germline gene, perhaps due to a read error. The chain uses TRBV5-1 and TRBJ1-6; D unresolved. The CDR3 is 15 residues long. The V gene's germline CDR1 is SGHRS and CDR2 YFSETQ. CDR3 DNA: TGCGCCAGCAGCTTGGCACAGCTTACTAATTCACCCCCCCACTTT. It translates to CASSLAQLTNSPPHF.

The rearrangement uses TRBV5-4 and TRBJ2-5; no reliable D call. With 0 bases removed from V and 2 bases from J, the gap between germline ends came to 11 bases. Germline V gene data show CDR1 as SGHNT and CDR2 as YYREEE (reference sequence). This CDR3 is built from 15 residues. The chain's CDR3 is CASSLDSLYQETQYF. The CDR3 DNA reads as TGTGCCAGCAGCTTGGACAGCCTGTATCAAGAGACCCAGTACTTC. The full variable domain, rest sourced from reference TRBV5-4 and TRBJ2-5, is ETGVTQSPTHLIKTRGQQVTLRCSSQSGHNTVSWYQQALGQGPQFIFQYYREEENGRGNFPPRFSGLQFPNYSSELNVNALELDDSALYLCASSLDSLYQETQYFGPGTRLLVL.

The CDR3 sequence: CASSQGTLRRLGELFF. The CDR3 DNA is TGTGCCAGCAGCCAAGGAACGCTCCGGCGACTGGGGGAGCTGTTTTTT. The chain has TRBV14 and TRBJ2-2; no clear D gene. Germline V lookup: CDR1 SGHDN, CDR2 FVKESK. The CDR3 totals 16 residues. V was cut by 1 base and J by 8 bases, with 17 bases left in between.

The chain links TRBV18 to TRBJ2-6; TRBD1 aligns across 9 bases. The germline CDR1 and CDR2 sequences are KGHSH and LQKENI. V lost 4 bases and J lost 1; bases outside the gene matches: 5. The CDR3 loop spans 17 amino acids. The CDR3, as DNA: TGTGCCAGCTCACGACAGGGGGGCAGATCTGGGGCCAACGTCCTGACTTTC. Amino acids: CASSRQGGRSGANVLTF.

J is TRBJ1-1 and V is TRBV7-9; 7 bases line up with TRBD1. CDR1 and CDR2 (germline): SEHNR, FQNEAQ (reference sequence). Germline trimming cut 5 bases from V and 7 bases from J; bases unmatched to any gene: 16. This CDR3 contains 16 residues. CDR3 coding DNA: TGTGCCAGCAGCCCAGCGGGGGGAGGGGGCCTCCTTGAAGCTTTCTTT. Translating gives CASSPAGGGGLLEAFF.

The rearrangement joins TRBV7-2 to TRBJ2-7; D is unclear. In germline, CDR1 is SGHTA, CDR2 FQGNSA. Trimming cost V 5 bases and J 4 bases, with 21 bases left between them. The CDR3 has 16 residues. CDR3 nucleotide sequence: TGTGCCAGCAGCCTAGGGTACACGACCACTCAGTACGAGCAGTACGTC. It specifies CASSLGYTTTQYEQYV.

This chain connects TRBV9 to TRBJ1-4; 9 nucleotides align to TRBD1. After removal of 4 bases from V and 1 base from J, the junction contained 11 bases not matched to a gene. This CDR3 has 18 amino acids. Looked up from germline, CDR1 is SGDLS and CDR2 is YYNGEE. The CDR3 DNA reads TGTGCCAGCAGCCCCCTCCCGGGACAGGGAATAACTAATGAAAAACTGTTTTTT. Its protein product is CASSPLPGQGITNEKLFF.

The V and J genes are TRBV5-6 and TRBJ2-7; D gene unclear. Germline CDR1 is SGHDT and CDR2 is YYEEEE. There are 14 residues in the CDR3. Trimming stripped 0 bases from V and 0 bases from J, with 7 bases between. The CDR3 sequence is CASSLGVSSYEQYV. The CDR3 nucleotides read TGTGCCAGCAGCTTGGGGGTAAGCTCCTACGAGCAGTACGTC.

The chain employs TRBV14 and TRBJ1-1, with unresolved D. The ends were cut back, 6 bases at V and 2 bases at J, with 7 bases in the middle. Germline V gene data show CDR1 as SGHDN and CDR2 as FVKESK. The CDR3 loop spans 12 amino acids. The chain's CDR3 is CASSRSNTEAFF. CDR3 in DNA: TGTGCCAGCAGTAGGTCAAACACTGAAGCTTTCTTT.

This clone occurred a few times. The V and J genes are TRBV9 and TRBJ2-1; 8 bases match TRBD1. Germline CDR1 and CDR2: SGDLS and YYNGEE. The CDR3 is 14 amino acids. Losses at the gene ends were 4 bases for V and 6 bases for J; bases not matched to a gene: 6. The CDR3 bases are TGTGCCAGCAGCCAGGGGGCAGGGGCCAATGAGCAGTTCTTC. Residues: CASSQGAGANEQFF.

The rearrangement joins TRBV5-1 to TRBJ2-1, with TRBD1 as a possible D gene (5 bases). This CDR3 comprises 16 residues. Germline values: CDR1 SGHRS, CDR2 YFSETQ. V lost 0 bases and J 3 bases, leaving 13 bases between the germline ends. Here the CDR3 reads CASSLGAQGLYNEQFF. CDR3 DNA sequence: TGCGCCAGCAGCTTGGGCGCGCAGGGCCTCTACAATGAGCAGTTCTTC.

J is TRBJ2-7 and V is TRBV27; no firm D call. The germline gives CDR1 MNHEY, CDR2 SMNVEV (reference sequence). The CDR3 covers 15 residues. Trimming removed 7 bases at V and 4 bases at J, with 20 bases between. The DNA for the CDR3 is TGTGCCAGCATACCCGGTCCTACTAAACAATACGAGCAGTACTTC. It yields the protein CASIPGPTKQYEQYF.

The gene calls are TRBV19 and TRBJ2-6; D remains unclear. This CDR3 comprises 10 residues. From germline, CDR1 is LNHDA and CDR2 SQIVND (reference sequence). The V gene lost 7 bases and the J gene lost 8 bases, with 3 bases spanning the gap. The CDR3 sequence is CASNPNVLTF. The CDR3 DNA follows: TGTGCCAGTAATCCCAACGTCCTGACTTTC.

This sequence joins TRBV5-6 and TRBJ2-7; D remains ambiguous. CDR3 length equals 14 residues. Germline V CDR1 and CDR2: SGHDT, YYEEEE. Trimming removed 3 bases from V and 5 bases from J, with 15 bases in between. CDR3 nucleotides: TGTGCCAGCAGCTCGATACTCCGGACCCACGAGCAGTACGTC. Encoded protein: CASSSILRTHEQYV.